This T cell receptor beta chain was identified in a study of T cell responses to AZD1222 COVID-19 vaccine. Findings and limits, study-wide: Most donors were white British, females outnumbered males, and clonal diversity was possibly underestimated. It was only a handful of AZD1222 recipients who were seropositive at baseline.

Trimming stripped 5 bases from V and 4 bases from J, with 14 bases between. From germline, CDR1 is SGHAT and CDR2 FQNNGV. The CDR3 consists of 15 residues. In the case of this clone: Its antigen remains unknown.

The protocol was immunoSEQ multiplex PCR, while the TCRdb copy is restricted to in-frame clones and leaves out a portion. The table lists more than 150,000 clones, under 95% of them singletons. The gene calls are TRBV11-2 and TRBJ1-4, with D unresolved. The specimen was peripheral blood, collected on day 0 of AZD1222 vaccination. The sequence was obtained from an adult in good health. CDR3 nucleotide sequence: TGTGCCAGCAGCCCTACACAGCCTTATAATGAAAAACTGTTTTTT. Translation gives CASSPTQPYNEKLFF.